This T cell receptor (beta chain) derives from a study of T cells expressing NK-cell markers. TCRdb reprocessed the 5' RACE reads and reports one entry per CDR3 protein, with no DNA. The ten top clones account for more than 1.4%, within a sample of roughly 450,000 distinct CDR3 sequences. This receptor was taken from a woman aged 45-60 years in good health. Sequencing input: blood T cells: a sorted CD56 or NKG2C T cell subset, CD4+ or CD8+ T cells, or bulk PBMC T cells (not recorded which).

CDR3 sequence reads: CASSRGTAGYEQYF. V gene TRBV9 combines with J gene TRBJ2-7; the TCRdb call, TRBD2, lacks DNA for checking. Germline values: CDR1 SGDLS, CDR2 YYNGEE. CDR3 length equals 14 residues.